These 22 T cell receptor beta chains originate from one sample sequenced in a study of T-cell memory formation after mild COVID-19. TCRdb used MiXCR to reprocess the 5' RACE reads, holding one entry per CDR3 protein. There are around 530,000 distinct CDR3 sequences in the sample; roughly a fifth occur only once, and 7% to 9% lies in the top ten. Sequencing input: PBMCs or a T cell subset sorted from them (not recorded which). These receptors all come from an adult woman who had mild COVID-19 (a few samples of this study predate the infection). Cell type and time point are not known.

V and J are TRBV5-1 and TRBJ2-2, with 8 bases matching TRBD1. Germline values: CDR1 SGHRS, CDR2 YFSETQ. V trimming: 1 base; J trimming: 3 bases; junction bases outside the gene matches: 5. The CDR3 contains 16 residues. The CDR3 DNA sequence: TGCGCCAGCAGCTTGTCCGACAGGGGCGACACCGGGGAGCTGTTTTTT. It codes for CASSLSDRGDTGELFF.

A few counts support this clonotype. This sequence joins TRBV5-1 and TRBJ1-6; D call uncertain. Germline V gene sequence: CDR1 SGHRS, CDR2 YFSETQ. V lost 0 bases and J 0 bases, leaving 10 bases between the germline ends. The CDR3 has 17 amino acids. CDR3 DNA sequence: TGCGCCAGCAGCTTGGTTTGGACTGACTCCTATAATTCACCCCTCCACTTT. This gives the protein CASSLVWTDSYNSPLHF.

This clonotype was seen more than once but under ten times. This chain links TRBV24-1 with TRBJ2-1, with a tentative D call TRBD2 (6 bases). The germline V and J ends were trimmed by 6 bases and 2 bases, with 10 bases remaining between them. The CDR3 length is 14 residues. Germline lookup yields CDR1 KGHDR and CDR2 SFDVKD. This CDR3 reads CATSWGGTYNEQFF. The CDR3 DNA is TGTGCCACCAGTTGGGGCGGGACCTACAATGAGCAGTTCTTC.

The V gene is TRBV5-1, the J gene TRBJ1-2, with 7 positions matching TRBD1. The CDR3 runs to 14 residues. From germline, CDR1 is SGHRS and CDR2 YFSETQ. Losses at the gene ends were 3 bases for V and 3 bases for J; bases not matched to a gene: 5. The CDR3 DNA is TGCGCCAGCAGCTACGAGGGGGCGGACTATGGCTACACCTTC. This encodes CASSYEGADYGYTF.

This clonotype was counted between two and nine times. The chain combines TRBV29-1 with TRBJ2-7, with 10 bases matching TRBD1. The V gene's germline CDR1 is SQVTM and CDR2 ANQGSEA. V gave up 4 bases and J gave up 3 bases; unmatched junction bases: 6. The CDR3 is 14 residues long. The CDR3 here is CSVVVGTGVYEQYF. The CDR3 DNA sequence: TGCAGCGTTGTAGTTGGGACAGGGGTCTACGAGCAGTACTTC.

The chain recombines TRBV6-2 or TRBV6-3 with TRBJ1-2, with a possible D match to TRBD1 (5 bases). CDR3 length equals 16 residues. V shed 2 bases and J shed 4 bases, with 17 bases lying between them. Looked up from germline, CDR1 is MNHEY and CDR2 is SVGEGT. This CDR3 is CASSYRRGSALYGYTF. The CDR3 bases are TGTGCCAGCAGTTACCGTCGGGGGTCGGCTCTCTATGGCTACACCTTC.

The chain has TRBV24-1 and TRBJ2-7; TRBD2 agrees at 8 bases. The CDR3 covers 14 residues. CDR1 and CDR2 (germline): KGHDR, SFDVKD. V lost 5 bases, J lost 3 bases, and 5 bases stayed unmatched. Here the CDR3 DNA reads TGTGCCACCAGTGTAGGTAGCGGGGACTACGAGCAGTACTTC. This codes for CATSVGSGDYEQYF.

This clonotype was seen only a few times. The chain carries TRBV10-3 and TRBJ1-3; D perhaps matches TRBD1 (5 bases). V gave up 8 bases and J gave up 0 bases, with 8 bases separating them. CDR1 is ENHRY, CDR2 SYGVKD, per germline. The CDR3 is made up of 13 amino acids. CDR3: CAIGAPSGNTIYF. CDR3 DNA sequence: TGTGCCATCGGGGCCCCCTCTGGAAACACCATATATTTT.

This clonotype came up a few times. The gene calls are TRBV6-5 and TRBJ2-7; D is undetermined. Germline lookup yields CDR1 MNHEY and CDR2 SVGAGI. Between the trimmed V and J ends, which lost 4 bases and 6 bases, there was a span of 10 bases. The CDR3 sequence is 12 residues long. This CDR3 reads CASSSYSAEQYF. The CDR3 nucleotides read TGTGCCAGCAGTTCTTACTCCGCCGAGCAGTACTTC.

The gene calls are TRBV7-9 and TRBJ1-2; no clear D gene. In germline, CDR1 is SEHNR, CDR2 FQNEAQ (reference sequence). V was cut by 3 bases and J by 4 bases, with 18 bases left in between. This CDR3 contains 16 residues. DNA of the CDR3: TGTGCCAGCAGCTTTCCCCCGGGTCCTTCTACCTATGGCTACACCTTC. Its translation: CASSFPPGPSTYGYTF.

Many counts were recorded for this clonotype. The rearrangement uses TRBV5-1 and TRBJ2-1; D ambiguous. This CDR3 contains 14 residues. Germline V gene sequence: CDR1 SGHRS, CDR2 YFSETQ. Trimming left V 6 bases short and J 2 bases short, with 12 bases between. The CDR3 coding sequence is TGCGCCAGCAAGTGGCAGCTAACCTACAATGAGCAGTTCTTC. Residues: CASKWQLTYNEQFF.

This chain uses TRBV28 with TRBJ2-3; D may be TRBD1 or TRBD2 (5 bases each). The CDR3 runs 14 residues. Germline CDR1 reads MDHEN; CDR2 reads SYDVKM. The V and J ends lost 5 bases and 10 bases respectively, with 19 bases between them. Written as DNA, the CDR3 is TGTGCCAGCAGTGCCGGGACCACCCGGCGATCGCAGTATTTT. This sequence encodes CASSAGTTRRSQYF.

This clonotype was counted only a few times. The CDR3 DNA follows: TGCGCCAGCAGCCAAGAGACAGGTGCGGGAGCGGCAGATACGCAGTATTTT. Protein: CASSQETGAGAADTQYF. The chain joins TRBV4-1 to TRBJ2-3; D might be TRBD2 (7 bases). The germline CDR1 and CDR2 sequences are MGHRA and YSYEKL. The ends were cut back, 0 bases at V and 4 bases at J, with 17 bases in the middle. This CDR3 has 17 amino acids.

This clonotype was counted only a few times. The chain employs TRBV13 and TRBJ2-3; a possible D gene is TRBD2 (5 bases). V was trimmed by 4 bases and J by 0 bases, leaving 17 bases between them. The CDR3 length is 17 residues. Germline V CDR1 and CDR2: PRHDT, FYEKMQ (reference sequence). The DNA of the CDR3 is TGTGCCAGCAGCTCATTCTCCCTAGCATCGAGCACAGATACGCAGTATTTT. It translates to CASSSFSLASSTDTQYF. The complete variable domain, with remaining parts taken from reference TRBV13 and TRBJ2-3, reads AAGVIQSPRHLIKEKRETATLKCYPIPRHDTVYWYQQGPGQDPQFLISFYEKMQSDKGSIPDRFSAQQFSDYHSELNMSSLELGDSALYFCASSSFSLASSTDTQYFGPGTRLTVL.

This clonotype was seen only a few times. This rearrangement joins TRBV12-3 or TRBV12-4 to TRBJ2-5; 11 nucleotides match TRBD1. Trimming took 5 bases from V and 2 from J; bases not matched to a gene: 1. This CDR3 is built from 14 residues. CDR3 loop: CASSGDRGQETQYF. The CDR3 DNA reads as TGTGCCAGCAGTGGGGACAGGGGGCAAGAGACCCAGTACTTC.

This sequence joins TRBV7-2 and TRBJ2-5; 10 bases agree with TRBD1. Looked up from germline, CDR1 is SGHTA and CDR2 is FQGNSA. This CDR3 region has 17 residues. J was trimmed by 3 bases and V by 1 base; bases with no gene match: 8. The CDR3 protein is CASSLGGTGVLEETQYF. Here the CDR3 DNA reads TGTGCCAGCAGCTTAGGAGGGACAGGGGTATTAGAAGAGACCCAGTACTTC.

This clonotype was counted only a few times. V gene TRBV7-2 combines with J gene TRBJ1-5; D possibly corresponds to TRBD1 (5 bases). Per the germline V gene, CDR1 is SGHTA and CDR2 is FQGNSA. The CDR3 covers 16 residues. The V gene lost 3 bases and the J gene lost 0 bases, with 12 bases spanning the gap. The DNA of the CDR3 is TGTGCCAGCAGCTTTCAGGGTACCTATAGCAATCAGCCCCAGCATTTT. Translation: CASSFQGTYSNQPQHF. Using reference TRBV7-2 and TRBJ1-5 for the parts outside the CDR3, the full variable domain is GAGVSQSPSNKVTEKGKDVELRCDPISGHTALYWYRQSLGQGLEFLIYFQGNSAPDKSGLPSDRFSAERTGGSVSTLTIQRTQQEDSAVYLCASSFQGTYSNQPQHFGDGTRLSIL.

In its sample, this clonotype was seen a few times. This chain links TRBV7-9 with TRBJ2-3; 10 nucleotides agree with TRBD1. The germline gives CDR1 SEHNR, CDR2 FQNEAQ (reference sequence). With 7 bases clipped from V and 2 bases from J, the junction kept 15 bases outside the gene matches. CDR3 length: 18 amino acids. CDR3 coding DNA: TGTGCCAGCAACACGATAAAAGGGACAGGGGCCATCACAGATACGCAGTATTTT. As protein: CASNTIKGTGAITDTQYF.

This clonotype was detected only a few times. V and J are TRBV18 and TRBJ1-1; D may be TRBD1 (6 bases). Trimming pared 0 bases from V and 1 base from J, leaving 15 bases between. The CDR3 consists of 17 residues. Looked up from germline, CDR1 is KGHSH and CDR2 is LQKENI. This CDR3 is CASSPPGAGNRNTEAFF. As DNA, the CDR3 is TGTGCCAGCTCACCACCGGGGGCCGGTAATAGGAACACTGAAGCTTTCTTT.

This clonotype showed up just a few times. V usage is TRBV29-1 and J usage is TRBJ2-1; D perhaps matches TRBD1 (6 bases). The CDR3 contains 17 residues. V was clipped by 0 bases and J by 4 bases, with 19 bases between them. Germline lookup yields CDR1 SQVTM and CDR2 ANQGSEA. The CDR3 coding sequence is TGCAGCGTTGAAGACAGTGATGGGGGCCATATTTACAATGAGCAGTTCTTC. Translated: CSVEDSDGGHIYNEQFF.

This clonotype was observed once. CDR3 sequence reads: CASSMGRGLQTQYF. The CDR3 DNA reads as TGTGCCAGCAGTATGGGACGCGGGCTGCAGACCCAGTACTTC. This chain joins TRBV6-5 and TRBJ2-5; D tentatively reads TRBD1 or TRBD2 (5 bases each). V lost 5 bases to trimming and J lost 6 bases, with 16 bases between them. The V gene's germline CDR1 is MNHEY and CDR2 SVGAGI. The CDR3 is made up of 14 amino acids.

This sequence joins TRBV6-5 and TRBJ1-1, with D hard to call. V dropped 4 bases and J dropped 1 base, with 13 bases sitting between them. This CDR3 contains 15 residues. CDR1 and CDR2 from the germline V gene are MNHEY and SVGAGI. CDR3 DNA: TGTGCCAGCAGTTCTGGGTCCCTAGGGAACACTGAAGCTTTCTTT. Its protein is CASSSGSLGNTEAFF.